One sample yielded the 29 T cell receptor beta chains listed below, sequenced in a study of identical twins. MiXCR, run by TCRdb on the 5' RACE reads, gives a single entry per CDR3 protein. This sample has some 660,000 distinct CDR3 sequences; 8.5% to 9% occur once, and the top ten carry approximately 0.94%. These data were also filed under a second study, of yellow fever vaccine responses in identical twins.

The sample was PBMCs. Receptor source: a woman aged 18-29 years in good health.

Only a few counts were recorded for this clonotype. This rearrangement joins TRBV28 to TRBJ1-2, with D possibly TRBD1 on 5 matching bases. V lost 6 bases to trimming and J lost 4 bases, with 12 bases between them. The CDR3 length is 13 residues. Per the germline V gene, CDR1 is MDHEN and CDR2 is SYDVKM. CDR3 nucleotides: TGTGCCAGCAGACTGGCCGGGGCCTATGGCTACACCTTC. It is translated as CASRLAGAYGYTF.

This clonotype was seen repeatedly, ten times or more. The chain combines TRBV20-1 with TRBJ2-2; D gene uncertain. CDR3 length: 14 amino acids. Germline-derived CDR1 and CDR2 are DFQATT and SNEGSKA (reference sequence). The V gene lost 3 bases and the J gene lost 6 bases, with 14 bases spanning the gap. The CDR3 reads CSARSELDSGELFF. CDR3 bases: TGCAGTGCTAGGTCTGAGCTCGACTCCGGGGAGCTGTTTTTT.

This clonotype has a handful of counts. The V call is TRBV29-1, the J call TRBJ1-3; perhaps TRBD1 as D (5 bases). The ends were cut back, 3 bases at V and 1 base at J, with 10 bases in the middle. Germline lookup yields CDR1 SQVTM and CDR2 ANQGSEA. The length of the CDR3 is 14 residues. In DNA form, the CDR3 reads TGCAGCGTTGATGCGGGGCATTCTGGAAACACCATATATTTT. Its protein product is CSVDAGHSGNTIYF.

This clonotype was recorded a few times. V is TRBV7-3 and J is TRBJ2-4; 8 nucleotides match TRBD2. V shed 1 base, J shed 4 bases, and the junction held 12 bases outside the gene matches. Per germline, CDR1 SGHTA and CDR2 FQGTGA. The CDR3 is made up of 18 amino acids. The CDR3 sequence: CASSLMGRGALTKNIQYF. CDR3 DNA sequence: TGTGCCAGCAGCTTAATGGGGCGGGGGGCCCTGACTAAAAACATTCAGTACTTC.

The rearrangement joins TRBV27 to TRBJ2-3; TRBD1 might be the D (6 bases). The CDR3 sequence is 16 residues long. Germline values: CDR1 MNHEY, CDR2 SMNVEV (reference sequence). The germline V and J ends were trimmed by 2 bases and 2 bases, with 14 bases remaining between them. In nucleotides, the CDR3 is TGTGCCAGCAGTTTAAGCCCAGGGGTCCACACAGATACGCAGTATTTT. Translated: CASSLSPGVHTDTQYF.

There are many counts of this clonotype. The chain recombines TRBV12-3 or TRBV12-4 with TRBJ1-4; no reliable D call. The CDR3 extends over 13 amino acids. The V gene lost 5 bases and the J gene lost 8 bases, with 12 bases spanning the gap. The CDR3 protein is CASSQRFQEKLFF. The CDR3 region has the DNA TGTGCCAGCAGTCAACGATTTCAAGAAAAACTGTTTTTT.

V is TRBV29-1 and J is TRBJ1-2; D call uncertain. Germline V gene data show CDR1 as SQVTM and CDR2 as ANQGSEA. The CDR3 has 10 residues. Trimming stripped 6 bases from V and 8 bases from J, with 10 bases between. CDR3 in amino acids: CSVAREGYTF. For the CDR3, the DNA is TGCAGCGTGGCGCGGGAAGGCTACACCTTC.

The J gene is TRBJ1-1, the V gene TRBV3-1, with a tentative D call TRBD1 (6 bases). The length of the CDR3 is 16 residues. Per germline, CDR1 LGHDT and CDR2 YNNKEL (reference sequence). Deletions cut 0 bases from V and 5 bases from J, with 16 bases between. Here the CDR3 reads CASSQDWRGAGTEAFF. As DNA, the CDR3 is TGTGCCAGCAGCCAAGATTGGCGGGGGGCAGGGACTGAAGCTTTCTTT.

Only a few counts were recorded for this clonotype. The chain is built from TRBV5-6 and TRBJ2-1; perhaps TRBD2 as D (6 bases). The CDR3 is made up of 17 amino acids. V lost 2 bases and J 1 base, leaving 16 bases between the germline ends. Germline assignment: CDR1 SGHDT and CDR2 YYEEEE. In DNA form, the CDR3 reads TGTGCCAGCAGCTTTTTTTCGGGAGAACCTTCCTACAATGAGCAGTTCTTC. Its protein is CASSFFSGEPSYNEQFF.

This clonotype was seen a handful of times. V and J are TRBV24-1 and TRBJ2-7; 8 positions match TRBD1. J gave up 2 bases and V 3 bases, and 8 bases lay outside the gene matches. Germline CDR1 KGHDR, CDR2 SFDVKD. The CDR3 totals 16 residues. The CDR3 bases are TGTGCCACCAGTGATGCCGGGACAGGTGCGCCCTACGAGCAGTACTTC. Protein sequence: CATSDAGTGAPYEQYF.

The chain carries TRBV29-1 and TRBJ2-5; D might be TRBD2 (6 bases). This CDR3 contains 14 residues. The germline V gene has CDR1 SQVTM and CDR2 ANQGSEA. Between the trimmed V and J ends, which lost 7 bases and 5 bases, there was a span of 20 bases. The CDR3 here is CSAIYTGGWETQYF. In DNA form, the CDR3 reads TGCAGCGCCATATACACCGGGGGTTGGGAGACCCAGTACTTC.

This clonotype was seen only a few times. V and J are TRBV7-6 and TRBJ1-4; TRBD1 matches 8 bases. The CDR3 is 16 residues long. J lost 8 bases, V lost 1 base, and 9 bases had no gene match. The germline gives CDR1 SGHVS, CDR2 FNYEAQ. Written as DNA, the CDR3 is TGTGCCAGCAGCTTAGTGCTCGGGACAGGAGGGGAAAAACTGTTTTTT. Encoded protein: CASSLVLGTGGEKLFF.

A few counts support this clonotype. The V call is TRBV29-1, the J call TRBJ1-3, with 12 bases that match TRBD1. Germline CDR1 reads SQVTM; CDR2 reads ANQGSEA. After removal of 6 bases from V and 4 bases from J, the junction contained 10 bases not matched to a gene. The CDR3 extends over 16 amino acids. DNA for the CDR3: TGCAGCGTCCGGGACAGGGGGCGCGCGCAAGGAAACACCATATATTTT. Residues: CSVRDRGRAQGNTIYF.

This clonotype appeared a few times. The chain is built from TRBV29-1 and TRBJ2-4; D might be TRBD1 (8 bases). Trimming took 4 bases from V and 8 from J, leaving 12 bases between them. The length of the CDR3 is 12 residues. CDR1 is SQVTM, CDR2 ANQGSEA, per germline. The CDR3 DNA reads as TGCAGCGTTGTCACAGGGGGGGACATTCAGTACTTC. Protein sequence: CSVVTGGDIQYF.

This clonotype showed up many times. This chain uses TRBV28 with TRBJ2-1; 9 bases agree with TRBD1. V gave up 1 base and J gave up 2 bases; unmatched junction bases: 6. Germline-derived CDR1 and CDR2 are MDHEN and SYDVKM. The CDR3 covers 17 residues. CDR3 loop: CASSLFGDRVPYNEQFF. CDR3 DNA sequence: TGTGCCAGCAGTTTATTCGGGGACAGGGTGCCCTACAATGAGCAGTTCTTC. The full variable domain, its missing parts supplied by reference TRBV28 and TRBJ2-1, is DVKVTQSSRYLVKRTGEKVFLECVQDMDHENMFWYRQDPGLGLRLIYFSYDVKMKEKGDIPEGYSVSREKKERFSLILESASTNQTSMYLCASSLFGDRVPYNEQFFGPGTRLTVL.

There are a few counts of this clonotype. The rearrangement uses TRBV12-3 or TRBV12-4 and TRBJ1-5; 12 bases align to TRBD1. The CDR3 contains 15 residues. V was pared by 7 bases and J by 6 bases, with 7 bases of the junction left unmatched. The CDR3 DNA sequence: TGTGCCAGCACAACCGGGACAGGGGGCATTCAGCCCCAGCATTTT. It is translated as CASTTGTGGIQPQHF.

This clonotype was counted between two and nine times. CDR3 in amino acids: CASSLESLGTQPQHF. CDR3 sequence (DNA): TGTGCCAGCAGCTTAGAGTCTCTGGGTACTCAGCCCCAGCATTTT. The chain employs TRBV7-2 and TRBJ1-5; D is ambiguous. Trimming cost V 1 base and J 6 bases, with 13 bases left between them. The CDR3 runs 15 residues. Germline-derived CDR1 and CDR2 are SGHTA and FQGNSA.

Many counts were recorded for this clonotype. This chain uses TRBV5-1 with TRBJ2-7; weak D call: TRBD1 (6 bases). The CDR3 is made up of 13 amino acids. V was trimmed by 3 bases and J by 3 bases, leaving 10 bases between them. Germline V gene sequence: CDR1 SGHRS, CDR2 YFSETQ. Here the CDR3 reads CASSYGQYYEQYF. CDR3 coding DNA: TGCGCCAGCAGCTACGGACAGTACTACGAGCAGTACTTC. The full variable domain, rest sourced from reference TRBV5-1 and TRBJ2-7, is KAGVTQTPRYLIKTRGQQVTLSCSPISGHRSVSWYQQTPGQGLQFLFEYFSETQRNKGNFPGRFSGRQFSNSRSEMNVSTLELGDSALYLCASSYGQYYEQYFGPGTRLTVT.

This clonotype was seen more than once but under ten times. The genes are TRBV27 and TRBJ1-6; TRBD1 matches 8 bases. The CDR3 sequence is 15 residues long. CDR1 MNHEY and CDR2 SMNVEV come from the germline V gene (reference sequence). V shed 6 bases and J 7 bases; nucleotides not matched to a gene: 8. The DNA of the CDR3 is TGTGCCAGCAGGATACCCGGGACAGGAAATTCACCCCTCCACTTT. This sequence encodes CASRIPGTGNSPLHF.

V is TRBV28 and J is TRBJ2-7; D unclear. Germline loops: CDR1 MDHEN, CDR2 SYDVKM. This CDR3 spans 12 amino acids. Between the trimmed V and J ends, which lost 5 bases and 6 bases, there was a span of 11 bases. The CDR3 DNA sequence: TGTGCCAGCAGTCCCCAGGCGAGCGAGCAGTACTTC. Translation: CASSPQASEQYF.

This clonotype appeared a few times. The V call is TRBV7-2, the J call TRBJ1-2, with a weak D call TRBD1 (5 bases). Deletions cut 3 bases from V and 5 bases from J, with 16 bases between. The CDR3 sequence is 15 residues long. Germline assignment: CDR1 SGHTA and CDR2 FQGNSA. The CDR3 is CASSFSPGLWYGYTF. The CDR3, as DNA: TGTGCCAGCAGCTTCAGCCCAGGGCTGTGGTATGGCTACACCTTC. The full variable domain, completed using reference TRBV7-2 and TRBJ1-2, is GAGVSQSPSNKVTEKGKDVELRCDPISGHTALYWYRQSLGQGLEFLIYFQGNSAPDKSGLPSDRFSAERTGGSVSTLTIQRTQQEDSAVYLCASSFSPGLWYGYTFGSGTRLTVV.

This sequence joins TRBV7-9 and TRBJ2-7; no definite D call. From germline, CDR1 is SEHNR and CDR2 FQNEAQ (reference sequence). The CDR3 totals 12 residues. The V end was cut by 5 bases, the J end by 5 bases, with 10 bases between. This CDR3 is CASSVHAHEQYF. CDR3 nucleotide sequence: TGTGCCAGCAGCGTACATGCCCACGAGCAGTACTTC.

This clonotype has ten or more counts. The chain uses TRBV7-2 and TRBJ1-5, with D unresolved. Germline CDR1 reads SGHTA; CDR2 reads FQGNSA. CDR3 length equals 13 residues. V shed 4 bases and J shed 4 bases, with 8 bases lying between them. The chain's CDR3 is CASSSQLNQPQHF. The CDR3 nucleotides are TGTGCCAGCAGCTCCCAACTGAATCAGCCCCAGCATTTT.

The V call is TRBV5-5, the J call TRBJ2-1; D possibly corresponds to TRBD2 (6 bases). Trimming removed 8 bases at V and 6 bases at J, with 15 bases between. The CDR3 runs 13 residues. Germline CDR1 SGHKS, CDR2 YYEKEE (reference sequence). The CDR3, as DNA: TGTGCCAGGGGCTCGGGACTCATCAATGAGCAGTTCTTC. This codes for CARGSGLINEQFF.

The chain uses TRBV4-3 and TRBJ1-1; a weak D match, TRBD1 (6 bases). CDR1 is LGHNA and CDR2 is YSLEER in the germline V gene. V was shortened by 2 bases and J by 4 bases, with 14 bases between the two germline ends. CDR3 size: 15 residues. The CDR3 DNA reads TGCGCCAGCAGCCAAAACATTCGACAGGCCACTGAAGCTTTCTTT. Translating it yields CASSQNIRQATEAFF.

Only a few counts were recorded for this clonotype. The chain links TRBV2 to TRBJ2-2; D uncertain. Germline loops: CDR1 SNHLY, CDR2 FYNNEI. V shed 8 bases and J shed 4 bases, with 14 bases lying between them. The CDR3 sequence is 14 residues long. CDR3 region: CASAPSGGTGELFF. CDR3 sequence (DNA): TGTGCCAGCGCTCCTTCGGGCGGCACCGGGGAGCTGTTTTTT.

This clonotype was counted at least ten times. A read error may account for a junction end that differs from germline. J is TRBJ2-1 and V is TRBV5-1, with D unclear. This CDR3 has 12 amino acids. The germline V gene has CDR1 SGHRS and CDR2 YFSETQ. This chain's CDR3 is CASSLERNEQFF. DNA of the CDR3: TGTGCCAGCAGCTTAGAGCGCAATGAGCAGTTCTTC.

In this sample, this clonotype turned up a few times. At one end the junction does not follow the germline gene, possibly because of a read error. The J gene is TRBJ2-2, the V gene TRBV11-1, with 7 positions matching TRBD1. This CDR3 is 18 amino acids long. Per germline, CDR1 SGHAT and CDR2 FQDESV (reference sequence). CDR3 loop: CASTLFRDRDTNTGELFF. The CDR3 region has the DNA TGTGCCAGCACCTTATTCCGGGACAGAGACACTAACACCGGGGAGCTGTTTTTT.

The gene calls are TRBV7-9 and TRBJ2-1; TRBD1 matches at 9 bases. Looked up from germline, CDR1 is SEHNR and CDR2 is FQNEAQ (reference sequence). V dropped 5 bases and J dropped 6; count of bases not matched to a gene: 8. CDR3 size: 15 residues. The CDR3 region is CASSTWDREGNEQFF. The CDR3 DNA is TGTGCCAGCAGCACCTGGGACAGGGAGGGCAATGAGCAGTTCTTC.